The clone carrying this T cell receptor (beta chain) was recorded only once. The record originates from a study of blood T cell repertoires in COVID-19. CDR3 length: 13 residues. Germline CDR1 is MDHEN and CDR2 is SYDVKM. Trimming removed 8 bases at V and 4 bases at J, with 14 bases between. Only in-frame clones appear in the TCRdb table, and some are missing; sequencing was by immunoSEQ multiplex PCR. This sample has 310,000 or so clones, with roughly 86% found just once. The sequencing sample was made of PBMCs or T cells enriched from blood (not recorded which). The chain has TRBV28 and TRBJ1-1; D gene uncertain. The clonotype originates from a woman aged 18-29 years who had recovered from COVID-19. CDR3 in DNA: TGTGCCAGCGTTGCGAGGGAAGTCACTGAAGCTTTCTTT. Translated: CASVAREVTEAFF.